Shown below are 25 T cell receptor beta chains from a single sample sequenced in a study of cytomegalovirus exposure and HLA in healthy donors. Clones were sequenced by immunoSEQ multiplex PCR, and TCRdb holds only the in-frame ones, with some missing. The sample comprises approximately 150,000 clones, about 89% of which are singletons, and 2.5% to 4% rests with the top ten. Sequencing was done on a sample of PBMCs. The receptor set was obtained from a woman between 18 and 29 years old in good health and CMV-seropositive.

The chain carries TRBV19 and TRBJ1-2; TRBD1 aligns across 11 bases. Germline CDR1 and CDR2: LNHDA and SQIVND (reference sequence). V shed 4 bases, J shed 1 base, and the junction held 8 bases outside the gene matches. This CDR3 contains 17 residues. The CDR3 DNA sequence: TGTGCCAGTAGTAATCAGGGACAGGGGGAACATAACTATGGCTACACCTTC. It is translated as CASSNQGQGEHNYGYTF. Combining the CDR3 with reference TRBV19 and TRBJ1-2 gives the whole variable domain DGGITQSPKYLFRKEGQNVTLSCEQNLNHDAMYWYRQDPGQGLRLIYYSQIVNDFQKGDIAEGYSVSREKKESFPLTVTSAQKNPTAFYLCASSNQGQGEHNYGYTFGSGTRLTVV.

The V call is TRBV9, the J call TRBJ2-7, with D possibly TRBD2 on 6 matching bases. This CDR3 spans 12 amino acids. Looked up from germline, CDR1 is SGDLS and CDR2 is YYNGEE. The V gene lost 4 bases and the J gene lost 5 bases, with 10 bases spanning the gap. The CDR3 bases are TGTGCCAGCAGCCCCGGGGGTCACGAGCAGTACTTC. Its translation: CASSPGGHEQYF.

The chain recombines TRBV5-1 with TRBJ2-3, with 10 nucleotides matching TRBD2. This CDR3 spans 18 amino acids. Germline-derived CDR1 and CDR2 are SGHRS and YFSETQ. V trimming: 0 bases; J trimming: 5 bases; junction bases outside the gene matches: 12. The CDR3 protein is CASSLAPSGRFGIDTQYF. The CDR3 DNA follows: TGCGCCAGCAGCTTGGCACCTAGCGGGAGATTTGGTATAGATACGCAGTATTTT.

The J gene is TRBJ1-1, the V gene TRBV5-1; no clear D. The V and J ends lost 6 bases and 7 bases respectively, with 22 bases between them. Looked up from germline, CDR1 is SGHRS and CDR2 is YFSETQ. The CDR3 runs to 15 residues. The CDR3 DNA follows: TGCGCCAGCAAAGCAAAGGTTGGAGGCAGACTTGAAGCTTTCTTT. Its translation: CASKAKVGGRLEAFF.

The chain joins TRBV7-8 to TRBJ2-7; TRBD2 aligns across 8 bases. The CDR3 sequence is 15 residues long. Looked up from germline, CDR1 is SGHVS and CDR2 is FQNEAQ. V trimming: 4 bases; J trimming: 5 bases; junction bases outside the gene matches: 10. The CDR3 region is CASSSGGRSVDEQYF. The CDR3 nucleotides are TGTGCCAGCAGCTCCGGCGGGAGGTCGGTGGACGAGCAGTACTTC.

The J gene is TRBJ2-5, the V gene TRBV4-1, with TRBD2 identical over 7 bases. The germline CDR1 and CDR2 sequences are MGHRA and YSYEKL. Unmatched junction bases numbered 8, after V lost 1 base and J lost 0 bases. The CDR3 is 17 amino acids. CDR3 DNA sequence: TGCGCCAGCAGCCAAGTTTCACGGGAGGTATACCAAGAGACCCAGTACTTC. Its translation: CASSQVSREVYQETQYF.

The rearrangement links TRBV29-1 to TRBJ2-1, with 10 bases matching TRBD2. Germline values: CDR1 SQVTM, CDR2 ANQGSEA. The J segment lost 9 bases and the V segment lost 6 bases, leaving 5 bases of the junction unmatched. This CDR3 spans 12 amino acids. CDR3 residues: CSVGTSAAEQFF. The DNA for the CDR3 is TGCAGCGTCGGGACTAGCGCGGCTGAGCAGTTCTTC.

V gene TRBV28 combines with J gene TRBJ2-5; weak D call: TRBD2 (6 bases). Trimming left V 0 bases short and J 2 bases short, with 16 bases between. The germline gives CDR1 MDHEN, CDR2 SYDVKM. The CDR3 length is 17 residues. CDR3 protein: CASSLWSRGGGQETQYF. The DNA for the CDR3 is TGTGCCAGCAGTTTATGGTCGCGGGGCGGCGGGCAAGAGACCCAGTACTTC.

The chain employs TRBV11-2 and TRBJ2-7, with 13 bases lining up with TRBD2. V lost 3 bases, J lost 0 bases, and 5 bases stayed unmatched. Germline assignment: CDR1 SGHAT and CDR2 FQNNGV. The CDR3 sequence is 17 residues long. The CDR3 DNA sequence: TGTGCCAGCAGCTTTGGGGGACTAGCGGGATTCTCCTACGAGCAGTACTTC. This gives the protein CASSFGGLAGFSYEQYF.

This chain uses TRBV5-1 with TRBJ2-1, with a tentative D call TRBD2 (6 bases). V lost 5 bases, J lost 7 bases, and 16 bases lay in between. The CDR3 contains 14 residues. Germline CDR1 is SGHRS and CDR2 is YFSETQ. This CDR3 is CASSLGLAWNEQFF. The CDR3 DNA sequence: TGCGCCAGCAGTCTGGGTCTAGCGTGGAATGAGCAGTTCTTC.

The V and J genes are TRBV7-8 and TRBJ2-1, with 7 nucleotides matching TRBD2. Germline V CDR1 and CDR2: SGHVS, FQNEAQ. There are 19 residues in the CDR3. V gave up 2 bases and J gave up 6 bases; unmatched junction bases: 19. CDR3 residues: CASSLYGGGTGTFGNEQFF. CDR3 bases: TGTGCCAGCAGCTTATATGGGGGGGGAACCGGGACTTTCGGCAATGAGCAGTTCTTC.

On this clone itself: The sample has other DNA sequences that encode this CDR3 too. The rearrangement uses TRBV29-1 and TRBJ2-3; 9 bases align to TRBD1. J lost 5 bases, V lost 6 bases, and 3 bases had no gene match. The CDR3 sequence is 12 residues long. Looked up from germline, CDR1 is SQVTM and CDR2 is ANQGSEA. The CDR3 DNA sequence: TGCAGCGTGGGACAGGGTGGAGATACGCAGTATTTT. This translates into CSVGQGGDTQYF.

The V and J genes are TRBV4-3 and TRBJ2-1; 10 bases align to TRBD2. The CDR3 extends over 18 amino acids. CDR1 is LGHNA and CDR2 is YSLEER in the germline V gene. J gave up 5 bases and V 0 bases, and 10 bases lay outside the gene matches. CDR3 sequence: CASSQDFPLLAGDNEQFF. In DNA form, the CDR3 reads TGCGCCAGCAGCCAAGATTTCCCCCTTCTAGCGGGAGACAATGAGCAGTTCTTC.

The CDR3 loop reads CASSVITGGGEQFF. The CDR3 nucleotides read TGTGCCAGCAGTGTAATAACAGGGGGGGGTGAGCAGTTCTTC. The chain recombines TRBV2 with TRBJ2-1; a possible D gene is TRBD1 (8 bases). Trimming left V 4 bases short and J 9 bases short, with 16 bases between. Germline V gene sequence: CDR1 SNHLY, CDR2 FYNNEI. The CDR3 totals 14 residues.

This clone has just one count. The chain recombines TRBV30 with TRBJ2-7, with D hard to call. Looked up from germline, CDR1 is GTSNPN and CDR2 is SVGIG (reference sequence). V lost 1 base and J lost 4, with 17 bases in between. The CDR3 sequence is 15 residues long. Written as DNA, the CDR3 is TGTGCCTGGAGTGATCTGGCGGAGACTCCTTACGAGCAGTACTTC. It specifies CAWSDLAETPYEQYF.

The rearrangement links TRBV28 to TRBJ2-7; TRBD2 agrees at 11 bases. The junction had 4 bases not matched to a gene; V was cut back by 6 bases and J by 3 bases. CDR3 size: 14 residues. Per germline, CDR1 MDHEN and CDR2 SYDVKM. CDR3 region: CASRFTSGSYEQYF. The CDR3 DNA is TGTGCCAGCAGATTCACTAGCGGGAGCTACGAGCAGTACTTC.

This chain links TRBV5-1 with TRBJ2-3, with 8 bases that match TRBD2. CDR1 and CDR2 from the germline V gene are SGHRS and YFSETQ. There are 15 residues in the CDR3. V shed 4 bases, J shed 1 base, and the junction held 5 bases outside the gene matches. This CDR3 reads CASSPIAGRTDTQYF. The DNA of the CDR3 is TGCGCCAGCAGCCCCATAGCGGGACGCACAGATACGCAGTATTTT.

CDR3 in amino acids: CASSPAGSAGVNEQFF. DNA of the CDR3: TGTGCCAGCAGCCCAGCTGGGTCGGCGGGAGTCAATGAGCAGTTCTTC. The chain uses TRBV7-9 and TRBJ2-1, with 7 bases identical to TRBD2. The trim removed 5 bases at V and 6 bases at J, leaving 13 bases unmatched. This CDR3 spans 16 amino acids. CDR1 SEHNR and CDR2 FQNEAQ come from the germline V gene (reference sequence).

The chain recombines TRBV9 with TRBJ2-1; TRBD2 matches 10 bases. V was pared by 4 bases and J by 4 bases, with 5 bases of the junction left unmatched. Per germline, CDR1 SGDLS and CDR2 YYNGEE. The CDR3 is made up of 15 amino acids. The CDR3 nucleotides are TGTGCCAGCAGCTTCGGACTAGCGGAGTACAATGAGCAGTTCTTC. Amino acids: CASSFGLAEYNEQFF.

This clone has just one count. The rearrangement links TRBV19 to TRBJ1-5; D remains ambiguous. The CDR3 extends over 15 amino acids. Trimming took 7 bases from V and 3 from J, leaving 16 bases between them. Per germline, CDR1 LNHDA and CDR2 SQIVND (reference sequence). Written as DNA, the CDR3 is TGTGCCAGTACCCTAAGACATATGTTCAATCAGCCCCAGCATTTT. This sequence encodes CASTLRHMFNQPQHF.

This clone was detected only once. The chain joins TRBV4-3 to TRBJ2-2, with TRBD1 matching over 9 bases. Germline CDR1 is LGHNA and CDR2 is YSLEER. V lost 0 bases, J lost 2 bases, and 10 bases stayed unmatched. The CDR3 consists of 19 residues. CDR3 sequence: CASSQDNVGTGINTGELFF. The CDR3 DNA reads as TGCGCCAGCAGCCAAGATAATGTAGGGACAGGGATAAACACCGGGGAGCTGTTTTTT.

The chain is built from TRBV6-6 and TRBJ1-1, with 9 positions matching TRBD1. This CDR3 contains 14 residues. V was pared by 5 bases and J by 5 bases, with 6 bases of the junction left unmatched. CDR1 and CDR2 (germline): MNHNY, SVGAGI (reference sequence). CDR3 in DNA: TGTGCCAGCAGTAAACAGGGGGCGCTTACTGAAGCTTTCTTT. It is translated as CASSKQGALTEAFF.

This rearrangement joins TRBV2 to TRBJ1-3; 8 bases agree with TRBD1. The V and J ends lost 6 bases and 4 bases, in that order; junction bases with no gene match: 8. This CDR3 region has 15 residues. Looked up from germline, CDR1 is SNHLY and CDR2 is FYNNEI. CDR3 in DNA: TGTGCCAGCAGCGGACAGGGTTCCGTCGGAAACACCATATATTTT. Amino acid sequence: CASSGQGSVGNTIYF.

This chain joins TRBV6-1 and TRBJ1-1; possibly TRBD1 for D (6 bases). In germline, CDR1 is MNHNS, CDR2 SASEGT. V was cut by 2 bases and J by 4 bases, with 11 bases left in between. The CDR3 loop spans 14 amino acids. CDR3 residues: CASSETKGVTEAFF. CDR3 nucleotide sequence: TGTGCCAGCAGTGAAACTAAGGGGGTCACTGAAGCTTTCTTT.

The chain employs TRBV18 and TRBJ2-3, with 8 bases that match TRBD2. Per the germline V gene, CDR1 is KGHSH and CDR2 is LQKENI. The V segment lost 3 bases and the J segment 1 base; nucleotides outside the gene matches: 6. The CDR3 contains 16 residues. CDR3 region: CASSPPLAGGTDTQYF. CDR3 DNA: TGTGCCAGCTCACCCCCCCTAGCGGGCGGCACAGATACGCAGTATTTT.